Given below is one T cell receptor (beta chain) in context. What it recognizes is unknown. This CDR3 comprises 15 residues. The V gene end was trimmed by 3 bases and the J gene end by 8 bases; junction bases not matched to a gene: 4. Germline V gene sequence: CDR1 SGHRS, CDR2 YFSETQ. The sample comes from a study of cytomegalovirus exposure and HLA in healthy donors. Study results and limitations: Later on, analysis showed that most CMV-associated TCR beta chains appeared to be HLA-restricted. The authors excluded some V segments, including TRBV6-2 and TRBV6-3, as indistinguishable.

Use of 60 Vbeta and 13 Jbeta primers characterized the PCR. Using immunoSEQ multiplex PCR, the repertoire was profiled, and TCRdb retains in-frame clones only, with some absent. The repertoire holds 150,000 to 200,000 clones, with 82% as singletons. This sequence joins TRBV5-1 and TRBJ2-3, with TRBD2 matching 15 bases. The sequencing sample was made of PBMCs. The TCR sequence derives from a woman aged 45-65 years in good health and CMV-seropositive. The CDR3 nucleotides are TGCGCCAGCAGCTGGACTAGCGGGGGGGAGGGTACGCAGTATTTT. Its translation is CASSWTSGGEGTQYF.